These 16 T cell receptor beta chains came from one sample sequenced in a study of blood T cell repertoires in COVID-19. Produced via immunoSEQ multiplex PCR; TCRdb's table is partial and in-frame only. The sample includes 70,000 or so clones, around 80% seen only once; the top ten take 13%. Sequences were obtained from peripheral blood. The receptor source for this set is a middle-aged man with COVID-19, enrolled during active disease.

The chain combines TRBV15 with TRBJ1-6; a possible D gene is TRBD1 (6 bases). Trimming cost V 2 bases and J 10 bases, with 9 bases left between them. CDR3 length equals 13 residues. Germline CDR1 LNHNV, CDR2 YYDKDF (reference sequence). CDR3 amino acids: CATSRSGESPLHF. CDR3 nucleotide sequence: TGTGCCACCAGCAGATCAGGGGAGTCACCCCTCCACTTT.

This clone has only one observation. This sequence joins TRBV28 and TRBJ2-7; 10 positions match TRBD1. J lost 9 bases, V lost 2 bases, and 10 bases had no gene match. The CDR3 has 15 residues. Germline V gene data show CDR1 as MDHEN and CDR2 as SYDVKM. CDR3 residues: CASSLGPRGQGWQYF. The CDR3 DNA is TGTGCCAGCAGTTTAGGACCGCGGGGACAGGGGTGGCAGTACTTC. Full variable domain (remainder filled in from reference TRBV28 and TRBJ2-7): DVKVTQSSRYLVKRTGEKVFLECVQDMDHENMFWYRQDPGLGLRLIYFSYDVKMKEKGDIPEGYSVSREKKERFSLILESASTNQTSMYLCASSLGPRGQGWQYFGPGTRLTVT.

This clone was recorded only once. The gene calls are TRBV2 and TRBJ2-7; 8 positions agree with TRBD2. Germline CDR1 and CDR2: SNHLY and FYNNEI. The CDR3 totals 12 residues. Trimming removed 10 bases from V and 3 bases from J; junction bases left unmatched: 5. DNA for the CDR3: TGTGCCACCCGCGGGGGGAGCTACGAGCAGTACTTC. It yields the protein CATRGGSYEQYF.

V and J are TRBV6-5 and TRBJ2-7, with 8 bases lining up with TRBD1. The germline V gene has CDR1 MNHEY and CDR2 SVGAGI. V was pared by 6 bases and J by 8 bases, with 12 bases of the junction left unmatched. This CDR3 region has 14 residues. The CDR3 region has the DNA TGTGCCAGCAGCGGGACAGGACCGAGGGACCAGCAGTACTTC. Translation: CASSGTGPRDQQYF.

DNA of the CDR3: TGTGCCAGCAGCGCGGGACTAGCGGGAGCTGTGGAGACCCAGTACTTC. Translated: CASSAGLAGAVETQYF. This chain joins TRBV9 and TRBJ2-5; 14 bases match TRBD2. The CDR3 has 16 amino acids. Unmatched junction bases numbered 6, after V lost 3 bases and J lost 5 bases. Germline CDR1 is SGDLS and CDR2 is YYNGEE.

The chain uses TRBV18 and TRBJ1-5, with D unresolved. There are 14 residues in the CDR3. CDR1 is KGHSH and CDR2 is LQKENI in the germline V gene. The V gene lost 4 bases and the J gene lost 9 bases, with 16 bases spanning the gap. The CDR3 coding sequence is TGTGCCAGCTCACGCGGCGGCCCCTCTGGGCCCCAGCATTTT. Its protein is CASSRGGPSGPQHF.

The rearrangement uses TRBV19 and TRBJ2-7, with TRBD2 identical over 8 bases. V shed 4 bases and J 5 bases; nucleotides not matched to a gene: 10. There are 15 residues in the CDR3. Germline V gene sequence: CDR1 LNHDA, CDR2 SQIVND (reference sequence). This chain's CDR3 is CASSTYSGIRNEQYF. DNA for the CDR3: TGTGCCAGTAGTACCTATAGCGGGATCCGTAACGAGCAGTACTTC.

The V call is TRBV30, the J call TRBJ2-7, with D maybe TRBD2 (5 bases). Germline CDR1 GTSNPN, CDR2 SVGIG (reference sequence). The CDR3 has 14 amino acids. Deletions cut 0 bases from V and 6 bases from J, with 15 bases between. This chain's CDR3 is CAWSVLGQRGEQYF. In DNA form, the CDR3 reads TGTGCCTGGAGTGTACTAGGCCAACGGGGCGAGCAGTACTTC.

Many counts were recorded for this clone. The chain links TRBV6-4 to TRBJ2-3, with D possibly matching TRBD2 (7 bases). Germline assignment: CDR1 MRHNA and CDR2 SNTAGT. The V end was cut by 2 bases, the J end by 4 bases, with 10 bases between. The CDR3 sequence is 14 residues long. This CDR3 is CASSDGGGADTQYF. CDR3 coding DNA: TGTGCCAGCAGTGACGGGGGGGGCGCAGATACGCAGTATTTT.

The chain employs TRBV9 and TRBJ2-2; 12 bases agree with TRBD2. This CDR3 contains 17 residues. Trimming took 0 bases from V and 6 from J; bases not matched to a gene: 6. Germline lookup yields CDR1 SGDLS and CDR2 YYNGEE. This CDR3 reads CASSVGLAGASAGELFF. Here the CDR3 DNA reads TGTGCCAGCAGCGTAGGACTAGCGGGAGCCTCCGCCGGGGAGCTGTTTTTT. The full variable domain, with the rest looked up from reference TRBV9 and TRBJ2-2, is DSGVTQTPKHLITATGQRVTLRCSPRSGDLSVYWYQQSLDQGLQFLIQYYNGEERAKGNILERFSAQQFPDLHSELNLSSLELGDSALYFCASSVGLAGASAGELFFGEGSRLTVL.

The J gene is TRBJ2-5, the V gene TRBV7-3; D is uncertain. Germline CDR1 and CDR2: SGHTA and FQGTGA. Trimming took 5 bases from V and 4 from J, leaving 17 bases between them. The CDR3 runs 15 residues. The CDR3 spells CASSPGGWRGETQYF. CDR3 in DNA: TGTGCCAGCAGCCCCGGCGGCTGGAGAGGAGAGACCCAGTACTTC.

The chain combines TRBV25-1 with TRBJ2-3; D perhaps matches TRBD2 (6 bases). Germline CDR1 is MGHDK and CDR2 is SYGVNS. V was clipped by 7 bases and J by 5 bases, with 16 bases between them. The CDR3 sequence is 14 residues long. The CDR3 spells CASTFAGSGDTQYF. The CDR3 DNA reads TGTGCCAGCACGTTTGCCGGGAGCGGAGATACGCAGTATTTT.

This clone was picked up many times. The chain carries TRBV7-9 and TRBJ1-1; the D gene is possibly TRBD1 (5 bases). Germline CDR1 SEHNR, CDR2 FQNEAQ (reference sequence). V shed 5 bases and J shed 8 bases, with 15 bases lying between them. The CDR3 loop spans 13 amino acids. The CDR3 protein is CASSLARGGEAFF. Written as DNA, the CDR3 is TGTGCCAGCAGCCTCGCAAGGGGAGGGGAAGCTTTCTTT. Complete variable domain (other parts from reference TRBV7-9 and TRBJ1-1): DTGVSQNPRHKITKRGQNVTFRCDPISEHNRLYWYRQTLGQGPEFLTYFQNEAQLEKSRLLSDRFSAERPKGSFSTLEIQRTEQGDSAMYLCASSLARGGEAFFGQGTRLTVV.

The chain links TRBV19 to TRBJ1-5; 7 bases align to TRBD1. The V segment lost 3 bases and the J segment 7 bases; nucleotides outside the gene matches: 6. CDR1 is LNHDA and CDR2 is SQIVND in the germline V gene (reference sequence). This CDR3 has 14 residues. This chain's CDR3 is CASSIRGQGQPQHF. The CDR3 DNA reads as TGTGCCAGTAGTATTAGGGGGCAAGGCCAGCCCCAGCATTTT.

V is TRBV9 and J is TRBJ2-1; 8 bases fit TRBD2. Germline trimming cut 4 bases from V and 8 bases from J; bases unmatched to any gene: 17. The CDR3 contains 17 residues. CDR1 is SGDLS, CDR2 YYNGEE, per germline. The DNA for the CDR3 is TGTGCCAGCAGCTCTCCGAGGTGGCGGGAGGAGGCCTATGAGCAGTTCTTC. As protein: CASSSPRWREEAYEQFF.

This clone showed up just once. This chain joins TRBV23-1 and TRBJ2-4, with a possible D match to TRBD1 (6 bases). TRBV23-1 is marked as an open reading frame, function uncertain. Trimming took off 11 bases at V and 8 bases at J, with 19 bases between the two ends. This CDR3 has 13 amino acids. CDR3 sequence (DNA): TGCGCCTCTTATCTGGCAGGGGCGTACATTCAGTACTTC. The encoded protein is CASYLAGAYIQYF.